The entry below describes one TCR beta chain. Original methodology: Amplified reference gene primers provided the basis for estimating nucleated cell counts. Produced via immunoSEQ multiplex PCR; TCRdb's table is partial and in-frame only. Clone size and the V and J calls come from that table; the DNA yielded D and trimming. Among tens of thousands of clones listed, 80% to 90% were seen once. The data originate from a study of blood T cell repertoires in COVID-19. Study details: Collection of acute and convalescent COVID-19 samples took place in the United States, Italy and Spain.

CDR1 and CDR2 (germline): SGHNT, YYREEE (reference sequence). This CDR3 is built from 14 residues. After removal of 4 bases from V and 4 bases from J, the junction contained 7 bases not matched to a gene. The V call is TRBV5-4, the J call TRBJ1-1; 7 bases map to TRBD1. The sequence came from a man aged 45 to 65 with active COVID-19. The sample consisted of peripheral blood. The DNA for the CDR3 is TGTGCCAGCAGCCCCACAGGGGAGAGCACTGAAGCTTTCTTT. Translating gives CASSPTGESTEAFF.